The 9 T cell receptor beta chains below were found in one sample sequenced in a study of T-cell reconstitution after alpha-beta-depleted transplantation in children. Unique molecular identifiers were incorporated during preparation of the TCRbeta library. Via MiXCR, TCRdb re-called the PCR reads, giving one row per CDR3 protein. The repertoire consists of approximately 130,000 distinct CDR3 sequences, with 8.5% to 10% occurring once and the leading ten covering less than 25%. The specimen was PBMCs, mostly from graft donor cells, collected 180 days after TCRalphabeta/CD19-depleted stem cell transplant. The source is a girl less than two years old who had a stem cell transplant for combined immunodeficiency, so the T cells may come from the graft donor.

There are a few counts of this clonotype. This chain links TRBV4-1 with TRBJ2-1; D possibly corresponds to TRBD2 (6 bases). V lost 4 bases and J lost 3, with 19 bases in between. The CDR3 runs 17 residues. The germline gives CDR1 MGHRA, CDR2 YSYEKL. The CDR3: CASSPITSSLLYNEQFF. As DNA, the CDR3 is TGCGCCAGCAGCCCTATTACTAGCTCCCTCCTCTACAATGAGCAGTTCTTC.

CDR3 nucleotide sequence: TGCAGCGTTGATCAGACCGGGGAGCTGTTTTTT. This translates into CSVDQTGELFF. This chain links TRBV29-1 with TRBJ2-2; D is undetermined. CDR1 is SQVTM, CDR2 ANQGSEA, per germline. CDR3 size: 11 residues. The V gene lost 3 bases and the J gene lost 5 bases, with 4 bases spanning the gap.

This clonotype appeared a few times. The genes are TRBV7-9 and TRBJ1-1; D remains unclear. Trimming pared 1 base from V and 2 bases from J, leaving 8 bases between. This CDR3 comprises 14 residues. Germline loops: CDR1 SEHNR, CDR2 FQNEAQ (reference sequence). CDR3 sequence (DNA): TGTGCCAGCAGCTTAGGTCTTCTCAACACTGAAGCTTTCTTT. It specifies CASSLGLLNTEAFF.

V usage is TRBV18 and J usage is TRBJ2-1, with TRBD2 matching 7 bases. CDR1 is KGHSH, CDR2 LQKENI, per germline. CDR3 length: 18 amino acids. Germline trimming cut 2 bases from V and 5 bases from J; bases unmatched to any gene: 15. This CDR3 is CASSPSGTSAFPHNEQFF. For the CDR3, the DNA is TGTGCCAGCTCACCATCCGGCACTAGCGCATTCCCACACAATGAGCAGTTCTTC.

The chain links TRBV12-3 or TRBV12-4 to TRBJ2-2, with unresolved D. Deletions cut 1 base from V and 4 bases from J, with 13 bases between. This CDR3 contains 16 residues. The CDR3 sequence: CASSLGAGASTGELFF. CDR3 DNA sequence: TGTGCCAGCAGTTTAGGGGCAGGCGCCAGCACCGGGGAGCTGTTTTTT.

This clonotype appeared many times. The chain has TRBV20-1 and TRBJ2-5; 7 bases line up with TRBD2. This CDR3 is 13 amino acids long. CDR1 and CDR2 from the germline V gene are DFQATT and SNEGSKA (reference sequence). Losses at the gene ends were 3 bases for V and 3 bases for J; bases not matched to a gene: 4. Here the CDR3 reads CSARGAGEETQYF. The CDR3 bases are TGCAGTGCTAGGGGTGCGGGGGAAGAGACCCAGTACTTC.

This chain joins TRBV12-3 or TRBV12-4 and TRBJ2-4; D unresolved. Between the trimmed V and J ends, which lost 3 bases and 1 base, there was a span of 7 bases. The CDR3 totals 14 residues. Here the CDR3 DNA reads TGTGCCAGCAGTTTGAGTAGGGCCAAAAACATTCAGTACTTC. It specifies CASSLSRAKNIQYF.

This clonotype showed up many times. The V gene is TRBV12-3 or TRBV12-4, the J gene TRBJ1-5, with D perhaps TRBD1 (6 bases). This CDR3 region has 14 residues. V was pared by 6 bases and J by 3 bases, with 12 bases between. The CDR3 DNA follows: TGTGCCAGCAGGCTAGGGGGGTCCAATCAGCCCCAGCATTTT. Its protein is CASRLGGSNQPQHF.

Comments on this clonotype: A much larger clone lies a single base off, so this may be a read error. The V gene is TRBV5-1, the J gene TRBJ2-7; D uncertain. V was shortened by 3 bases and J by 1 base, with 11 bases between the two germline ends. The CDR3 consists of 14 residues. The germline gives CDR1 SGHRS, CDR2 YFSETQ. CDR3 in amino acids: CASSSRTKSYEQYF. The CDR3 DNA sequence: TGCGCCAGCAGCTCCCGGACCAAGTCCTACGAGCAGTACTTC.